A single sample gave rise to the 26 T cell receptor beta chains below, sequenced in a study of tissue T cells after allogeneic stem cell transplantation. The method was immunoSEQ multiplex PCR; TCRdb's version includes in-frame clones alone and lacks a portion of them. Of 20,000 to 30,000 clones in the sample, around 70% were seen once. The material was tissue from the ileum, obtained at autopsy. These receptors were collected from a female donor at least 60 years old with lung cancer.

CDR3 region: CASSLAGARYGYTF. CDR3 coding DNA: TGTGCCAGCAGCTTGGCAGGGGCAAGGTATGGCTACACCTTC. J is TRBJ1-2 and V is TRBV5-6; D might be TRBD1 (6 bases). Germline V gives CDR1 SGHDT, CDR2 YYEEEE. V lost 0 bases, J lost 5 bases, and 11 bases lay in between. The CDR3 is 14 amino acids.

This chain joins TRBV4-3 and TRBJ2-1; TRBD1 might be the D (6 bases). Trimming took off 2 bases at V and 4 bases at J, with 15 bases between the two ends. CDR1 is LGHNA, CDR2 YSLEER, per germline. The CDR3 runs to 16 residues. The CDR3, as DNA: TGCGCCAGCAGCCAATTCGGACAGATAGAATACAATGAGCAGTTCTTC. As protein: CASSQFGQIEYNEQFF.

This sequence joins TRBV7-9 and TRBJ2-1, with 11 nucleotides matching TRBD1. CDR1 and CDR2 (germline): SEHNR, FQNEAQ (reference sequence). The length of the CDR3 is 14 residues. Germline trimming cut 5 bases from V and 5 bases from J; bases unmatched to any gene: 2. The CDR3 nucleotides read TGTGCCAGCAGCGGGACAGGGGGGGACAATGAGCAGTTCTTC. Translation gives CASSGTGGDNEQFF.

This chain links TRBV6-5 with TRBJ2-2; TRBD1 is a possible D gene (6 bases). Germline assignment: CDR1 MNHEY and CDR2 SVGAGI. The CDR3 length is 15 residues. Trimming left V 6 bases short and J 4 bases short, with 15 bases between. Written as DNA, the CDR3 is TGTGCCAGCAGGACCACAGGGAAGGCCACCGGGGAGCTGTTTTTT. Protein sequence: CASRTTGKATGELFF.

The rearrangement uses TRBV4-3 and TRBJ1-5; D remains unclear. The CDR3 sequence is 18 residues long. V was trimmed by 0 bases and J by 3 bases, leaving 18 bases between them. Germline V CDR1 and CDR2: LGHNA, YSLEER. CDR3 in amino acids: CASSQEFGQVVNNQPQHF. The CDR3 nucleotides are TGCGCCAGCAGCCAAGAATTTGGCCAGGTCGTTAACAATCAGCCCCAGCATTTT.

The V and J genes are TRBV7-2 and TRBJ1-2; possibly TRBD1 for D (5 bases). Germline assignment: CDR1 SGHTA and CDR2 FQGNSA. The CDR3 loop spans 14 amino acids. Trimming cost V 1 base and J 7 bases, with 13 bases left between them. The CDR3 loop is CASSLGQGRGGYTF. The CDR3 nucleotides are TGTGCCAGCAGCTTAGGGCAGGGTAGGGGTGGCTACACCTTC.

This sequence joins TRBV6-5 and TRBJ2-1; perhaps TRBD2 as D (5 bases). The CDR3 length is 13 residues. Trimming removed 6 bases at V and 5 bases at J, with 11 bases between. Germline V lookup: CDR1 MNHEY, CDR2 SVGAGI. The CDR3 is CASRLDPNNEQFF. The CDR3 bases are TGTGCCAGCAGACTAGACCCAAACAATGAGCAGTTCTTC.

The chain carries TRBV6-6 and TRBJ1-5; D is ambiguous. CDR1 is MNHNY and CDR2 is SVGAGI in the germline V gene (reference sequence). The length of the CDR3 is 16 residues. Trimming removed 2 bases from V and 6 bases from J, with 17 bases in between. This CDR3 reads CASSYPRSSEGQPQHF. The DNA for the CDR3 is TGTGCCAGCAGTTACCCGAGGTCCTCGGAGGGTCAGCCCCAGCATTTT.

V and J are TRBV4-2 and TRBJ2-7, with 10 nucleotides matching TRBD1. The length of the CDR3 is 16 residues. V lost 1 base, J lost 6 bases, and 9 bases stayed unmatched. CDR1 and CDR2 (germline): LGHNA, YNFKEQ. Written as DNA, the CDR3 is TGTGCCAGCAGCCAAGGTGACAGGGGGCAGTTAGGCGAGCAGTACTTC. Encoded protein: CASSQGDRGQLGEQYF.

The CDR3 here is CASSSLGYGYTF. CDR3 DNA: TGCGCCAGCAGCTCCCTGGGATATGGCTACACCTTC. This chain connects TRBV5-1 to TRBJ1-2; D remains ambiguous. The CDR3 contains 12 residues. Trimming shortened V by 3 bases and J by 5 bases, and 8 bases separated the two germline ends. CDR1 SGHRS and CDR2 YFSETQ come from the germline V gene. Variable domain in full (rest from reference TRBV5-1 and TRBJ1-2): KAGVTQTPRYLIKTRGQQVTLSCSPISGHRSVSWYQQTPGQGLQFLFEYFSETQRNKGNFPGRFSGRQFSNSRSEMNVSTLELGDSALYLCASSSLGYGYTFGSGTRLTVV.

Here the CDR3 DNA reads TGTGCCAGTAGCAATCCGGAGGGACGCACTGAAGCTTTCTTT. Protein product: CASSNPEGRTEAFF. This rearrangement joins TRBV19 to TRBJ1-1, with TRBD1 as a possible D gene (5 bases). CDR1 and CDR2 from the germline V gene are LNHDA and SQIVND (reference sequence). The V gene lost 6 bases and the J gene lost 4 bases, with 15 bases spanning the gap. The CDR3 extends over 14 amino acids.

The rearrangement links TRBV7-6 to TRBJ2-5, with TRBD2 matching over 14 bases. Unmatched junction bases numbered 9, after V lost 5 bases and J lost 4 bases. This CDR3 has 17 amino acids. CDR1 and CDR2 (germline): SGHVS, FNYEAQ. CDR3 sequence reads: CASSRLAGGGRGETQYF. CDR3 DNA sequence: TGTGCCAGCAGCCGACTAGCGGGAGGGGGCCGGGGAGAGACCCAGTACTTC.

This clone was counted a few times. V gene TRBV24-1 combines with J gene TRBJ2-7; 8 nucleotides match TRBD1. V dropped 4 bases and J dropped 8; count of bases not matched to a gene: 6. CDR3 length: 13 amino acids. In germline, CDR1 is KGHDR, CDR2 SFDVKD. CDR3 amino acids: CATSDSDRAKQYF. The CDR3 nucleotides read TGTGCCACCAGTGACTCGGACAGGGCCAAGCAGTACTTC.

This chain links TRBV6-2 or TRBV6-3 with TRBJ2-7, with a possible D match to TRBD2 (6 bases). Germline lookup yields CDR1 MNHEY and CDR2 SVGEGT. V dropped 5 bases and J dropped 0 bases, with 20 bases sitting between them. The CDR3 totals 17 residues. The CDR3 sequence: CASSTPSRRGSSYEQYF. The CDR3 nucleotides read TGTGCCAGCAGTACCCCCTCGCGGAGGGGAAGCTCCTACGAGCAGTACTTC.

The gene calls are TRBV29-1 and TRBJ2-1, with 14 bases matching TRBD2. The CDR3 has 18 residues. Unmatched junction bases numbered 15, after V lost 2 bases and J lost 9 bases. The germline V gene has CDR1 SQVTM and CDR2 ANQGSEA. CDR3 DNA: TGCAGCGTTGAATTGTCGGGACTAGCGGGAGCGGGGGTAGGTGAGCAGTTCTTC. Encoded protein: CSVELSGLAGAGVGEQFF.

The rearrangement links TRBV15 to TRBJ2-1; 9 nucleotides match TRBD1. The J segment lost 3 bases and the V segment lost 3 bases, leaving 6 bases of the junction unmatched. Per germline, CDR1 LNHNV and CDR2 YYDKDF (reference sequence). The CDR3 loop spans 16 amino acids. CDR3 nucleotides: TGTGCCACCAGCAGGCGGACAGGGGTTTACTACAATGAGCAGTTCTTC. It translates to CATSRRTGVYYNEQFF. The full variable domain, rest sourced from reference TRBV15 and TRBJ2-1, is DAMVIQNPRYQVTQFGKPVTLSCSQTLNHNVMYWYQQKSSQAPKLLFHYYDKDFNNEADTPDNFQSRRPNTSFCFLDIRSPGLGDTAMYLCATSRRTGVYYNEQFFGPGTRLTVL.

V gene TRBV7-9 combines with J gene TRBJ2-3; no reliable D call. Trimming cost V 1 base and J 6 bases, with 5 bases left between them. Germline V CDR1 and CDR2: SEHNR, FQNEAQ (reference sequence). CDR3 size: 12 residues. The CDR3 DNA is TGTGCCAGCAGCTTAGAATCTGATACGCAGTATTTT. Residues: CASSLESDTQYF.

The CDR3 here is CASSPDRGQGAITQYF. CDR3 nucleotides: TGCGCCAGCAGCCCGGATAGGGGGCAGGGGGCTATTACGCAGTATTTT. V gene TRBV4-1 combines with J gene TRBJ2-3; TRBD1 matches 8 bases. The J segment lost 8 bases and the V segment lost 4 bases, leaving 14 bases of the junction unmatched. The CDR3 sequence is 16 residues long. Looked up from germline, CDR1 is MGHRA and CDR2 is YSYEKL.

The chain links TRBV6-5 to TRBJ2-7; D is possibly TRBD2 (7 bases). Per the germline V gene, CDR1 is MNHEY and CDR2 is SVGAGI. V lost 2 bases and J lost 5, with 16 bases in between. The CDR3 length is 15 residues. This CDR3 is CASSYNGRGGHEQYF. The CDR3 DNA reads as TGTGCCAGCAGTTACAATGGCAGGGGAGGGCACGAGCAGTACTTC.

The CDR3 loop is CASSQDNTRQPQHF. For the CDR3, the DNA is TGTGCCAGCAGCCAAGATAACACGAGGCAGCCCCAGCATTTT. The chain employs TRBV14 and TRBJ1-5; D gene unclear. CDR3 length equals 14 residues. Germline V lookup: CDR1 SGHDN, CDR2 FVKESK. Trimming took off 0 bases at V and 7 bases at J, with 10 bases between the two ends.

This clone has only a few counts. The chain uses TRBV5-8 and TRBJ2-1, with a tentative D call TRBD2 (5 bases). The germline gives CDR1 SGHTS, CDR2 YDEGEE. Trimming took 0 bases from V and 4 from J, leaving 20 bases between them. CDR3 length equals 18 residues. CDR3 DNA sequence: TGTGCCAGCAGCTTGGTGGCAACTCGGGGTGGGTTGTACAATGAGCAGTTCTTC. Its protein product is CASSLVATRGGLYNEQFF.

This chain joins TRBV2 and TRBJ2-1; perhaps D is TRBD1 or TRBD2 (6 bases each). The CDR3 is 14 amino acids. Germline-derived CDR1 and CDR2 are SNHLY and FYNNEI. V lost 7 bases and J 9 bases, leaving 19 bases between the germline ends. CDR3 protein: CASNRLGGTSEQFF. The CDR3 DNA sequence: TGTGCCAGCAACCGACTAGGGGGAACGTCTGAGCAGTTCTTC.

This clone appeared once. The rearrangement uses TRBV11-2 and TRBJ2-3, with D perhaps matching TRBD1 or TRBD2 (5 bases each). The CDR3 length is 15 residues. CDR1 SGHAT and CDR2 FQNNGV come from the germline V gene. Trimming removed 1 base from V and 9 bases from J, with 17 bases in between. The CDR3: CASSLVGDKRATQYF. The CDR3 nucleotides are TGTGCCAGCAGCTTAGTGGGGGATAAAAGGGCGACGCAGTATTTT.

CDR3 sequence: CASSPVNGYEQYF. In nucleotides, the CDR3 is TGTGCCAGCAGCCCCGTTAACGGCTACGAGCAGTACTTC. The chain carries TRBV4-2 and TRBJ2-7; D unclear. CDR3 size: 13 residues. V was cut by 4 bases and J by 3 bases, with 10 bases left in between. CDR1 is LGHNA, CDR2 YNFKEQ, per germline.

The J gene is TRBJ2-1, the V gene TRBV24-1, with TRBD2 matching 7 bases. The CDR3 contains 13 residues. J was trimmed by 4 bases and V by 8 bases; bases with no gene match: 4. Germline CDR1 reads KGHDR; CDR2 reads SFDVKD. The CDR3 here is CATTSGPYNEQFF. The DNA of the CDR3 is TGTGCCACCACTAGCGGACCATACAATGAGCAGTTCTTC.

The gene calls are TRBV5-1 and TRBJ2-7; D is uncertain. The germline V gene has CDR1 SGHRS and CDR2 YFSETQ. The CDR3 has 13 amino acids. V gave up 4 bases and J gave up 3 bases, with 11 bases separating them. The CDR3 loop is CASSLLWGYEQYF. The CDR3 bases are TGCGCCAGCAGCCTACTATGGGGCTACGAGCAGTACTTC.